Listed here are 15 T cell receptor beta chains from one sample, sequenced in a study of shared clonotypes between healthy human individuals. Only in-frame clones appear in the TCRdb table, and some are missing; sequencing was by immunoSEQ multiplex PCR. This sample has roughly 2.2 million clones; around 93% occur once, and the top ten carry roughly 0.34%. Sequenced sample: naive CD4+ T cells from PBMCs. Subset described: CD45RA+ positively selected. Receptor source: a young man in good health. Some clones in this sample may be carry-over from other donors' samples.

The V gene is TRBV28, the J gene TRBJ1-5, with TRBD1 matching over 10 bases. Germline lookup yields CDR1 MDHEN and CDR2 SYDVKM. V shed 5 bases and J 3 bases; nucleotides not matched to a gene: 10. The CDR3 totals 17 residues. The CDR3 DNA is TGTGCCAGCAGTCCGGGGACAGGGGTTCGTCTCAATCAGCCCCAGCATTTT. Translated: CASSPGTGVRLNQPQHF. The variable domain in full, completed from reference TRBV28 and TRBJ1-5, reads DVKVTQSSRYLVKRTGEKVFLECVQDMDHENMFWYRQDPGLGLRLIYFSYDVKMKEKGDIPEGYSVSREKKERFSLILESASTNQTSMYLCASSPGTGVRLNQPQHFGDGTRLSIL.

The chain employs TRBV29-1 and TRBJ1-1; D remains ambiguous. CDR1 is SQVTM and CDR2 is ANQGSEA in the germline V gene. Trimming cost V 7 bases and J 1 base, with 10 bases left between them. CDR3 length equals 12 residues. CDR3 coding DNA: TGCAGCGGCGGCATGTGGAACACTGAAGCTTTCTTT. Its protein is CSGGMWNTEAFF.

This clone was recorded a few times. The chain carries TRBV7-3 and TRBJ2-3, with TRBD2 identical over 11 bases. This CDR3 has 16 amino acids. Trimming at V came to 0 bases and at J to 8 bases, leaving 7 bases not matched to a gene. From germline, CDR1 is SGHTA and CDR2 FQGTGA. CDR3 protein: CASSLTSGRAVGTQYF. Written as DNA, the CDR3 is TGTGCCAGCAGCTTAACTAGCGGGAGGGCTGTTGGTACGCAGTATTTT.

V and J are TRBV29-1 and TRBJ1-2, with a possible D match to TRBD1 (6 bases). V shed 5 bases and J shed 2 bases, with 15 bases lying between them. Per the germline V gene, CDR1 is SQVTM and CDR2 is ANQGSEA. This CDR3 has 14 amino acids. The CDR3 DNA follows: TGCAGCGTTTCGATGAGACAGGCCAACTATGGCTACACCTTC. Amino acids: CSVSMRQANYGYTF.

The chain couples TRBV9 to TRBJ2-7; TRBD2 matches 10 bases. The CDR3 is made up of 16 amino acids. Germline V gene sequence: CDR1 SGDLS, CDR2 YYNGEE. The junction had 6 bases not matched to a gene; V was cut back by 0 bases and J by 3 bases. CDR3 coding DNA: TGTGCCAGCAGCGTAGCCCCCTGGACTAGCGGCTACGAGCAGTACTTC. As protein: CASSVAPWTSGYEQYF.

The chain is built from TRBV5-1 and TRBJ2-2, with 8 bases identical to TRBD2. V gave up 1 base and J gave up 7 bases; unmatched junction bases: 9. The length of the CDR3 is 16 residues. Germline CDR1 SGHRS, CDR2 YFSETQ. Here the CDR3 reads CASSLLRGAIIGELFF. The CDR3 DNA follows: TGCGCCAGCAGCTTGTTGCGGGGGGCGATTATCGGGGAGCTGTTTTTT. Using reference TRBV5-1 and TRBJ2-2 for the parts outside the CDR3, the full variable domain is KAGVTQTPRYLIKTRGQQVTLSCSPISGHRSVSWYQQTPGQGLQFLFEYFSETQRNKGNFPGRFSGRQFSNSRSEMNVSTLELGDSALYLCASSLLRGAIIGELFFGEGSRLTVL.

The chain is built from TRBV7-8 and TRBJ1-1; 11 nucleotides agree with TRBD1. Unmatched junction bases numbered 7, after V lost 5 bases and J lost 5 bases. Per germline, CDR1 SGHVS and CDR2 FQNEAQ. The CDR3 has 15 residues. CDR3 amino acids: CASSRGQGAYTEAFF. CDR3 DNA: TGTGCCAGCAGCCGAGGACAGGGGGCTTATACTGAAGCTTTCTTT.

The CDR3 protein is CAWSPPDRVSLEQYF. As DNA, the CDR3 is TGTGCCTGGAGCCCTCCTGACAGGGTATCCCTCGAGCAGTACTTC. This chain uses TRBV30 with TRBJ2-7, with 7 bases matching TRBD1. The CDR3 length is 15 residues. Germline V gene lookup returns CDR1 GTSNPN and CDR2 SVGIG (reference sequence). With 3 bases clipped from V and 6 bases from J, the junction kept 14 bases outside the gene matches.

V usage is TRBV28 and J usage is TRBJ2-7; 7 bases are a match to TRBD2. This CDR3 has 16 amino acids. Trimming at V came to 4 bases and at J to 0 bases, leaving 9 bases not matched to a gene. Germline-derived CDR1 and CDR2 are MDHEN and SYDVKM. CDR3 protein: CASSSTSGGFSYEQYF. The CDR3 DNA reads as TGTGCCAGCAGTTCCACCTCCGGGGGGTTCTCCTACGAGCAGTACTTC.

Worth noting for this clone: The identical CDR3 is also encoded by other nucleotide sequences in the sample. This chain uses TRBV7-9 with TRBJ1-4; D is perhaps TRBD1 (5 bases). V was trimmed by 5 bases and J by 8 bases, leaving 9 bases between them. The CDR3 spans 12 residues. Per the germline V gene, CDR1 is SEHNR and CDR2 is FQNEAQ (reference sequence). CDR3 amino acids: CASSPGGEKLFF. CDR3 nucleotide sequence: TGTGCCAGCAGCCCCGGGGGGGAAAAACTGTTTTTT.

This chain connects TRBV5-1 to TRBJ2-2; D unresolved. The CDR3 is 16 residues long. V was trimmed by 1 base and J by 3 bases, leaving 13 bases between them. Per the germline V gene, CDR1 is SGHRS and CDR2 is YFSETQ. DNA for the CDR3: TGCGCCAGCAGCTTGTTTGCTAGTTCTGACACCGGGGAGCTGTTTTTT. It is translated as CASSLFASSDTGELFF.

The V and J genes are TRBV5-1 and TRBJ1-3; possibly TRBD1 for D (5 bases). The length of the CDR3 is 15 residues. Deletions cut 2 bases from V and 0 bases from J, with 9 bases between. Germline CDR1 is SGHRS and CDR2 is YFSETQ. The CDR3 region is CASSFDGGSGNTIYF. In nucleotides, the CDR3 is TGCGCCAGCAGCTTTGACGGGGGCTCTGGAAACACCATATATTTT.

This sequence joins TRBV6-5 and TRBJ1-1; a possible D gene is TRBD1 (5 bases). CDR3 length: 15 amino acids. Trimming removed 7 bases from V and 2 bases from J, with 17 bases in between. Per germline, CDR1 MNHEY and CDR2 SVGAGI. CDR3 in amino acids: CASIKGGTANTEAFF. The CDR3 coding sequence is TGTGCCAGCATCAAAGGCGGGACGGCAAACACTGAAGCTTTCTTT.

The rearrangement uses TRBV21-1 and TRBJ2-3; TRBD1 is the table's D call, not checked against the DNA. TRBV21-1 is described as a pseudogene. The CDR3 extends over 15 amino acids. The CDR3 sequence is CASRLQGPSTDTQYF. The CDR3 DNA reads as TGTGCCAGCAGGTTACAGGGCCCTAGCACAGATACGCAGTATTTT.

This rearrangement joins TRBV21-1 to TRBJ2-1; TRBD2, the table's D call, was not compared with the DNA. TRBV21-1 is annotated as a pseudogene. This CDR3 contains 17 residues. The CDR3 sequence is CASSPRPRTSGDNEQFF. CDR3 DNA sequence: TGTGCCAGCAGCCCGCGCCCTCGCACTAGCGGGGACAATGAGCAGTTCTTC.